This record looks at one TCR beta chain sequence and its context. The PCR ran on 60 Vbeta and 13 Jbeta primers. This table comes from immunoSEQ multiplex PCR, and its TCRdb copy is limited to in-frame clones, with some not included. Here the sample spans some 95,000 clones, roughly 66% being singletons. The data originate from a study of cytomegalovirus exposure and HLA in healthy donors. The CDR3 has 16 amino acids. Trimming left V 0 bases short and J 4 bases short, with 13 bases between. The germline CDR1 and CDR2 sequences are MRHNA and SNTAGT. J is TRBJ2-1 and V is TRBV6-4; the D gene is possibly TRBD2 (5 bases). Source material: PBMCs. This receptor was obtained from a man aged 25 to 40 in good health and CMV-seronegative. CDR3 amino acids: CASSDSRFGDYNEQFF. The CDR3 coding sequence is TGTGCCAGCAGTGACTCACGGTTCGGGGATTACAATGAGCAGTTCTTC.